This T cell receptor beta chain came from a study of cytomegalovirus exposure and HLA in healthy donors. Findings and limits, study-wide: Most TCR sequences were seen very rarely across donors, but some public TCRs occurred in many.

Using immunoSEQ multiplex PCR, the repertoire was profiled, and TCRdb retains in-frame clones only, with some absent. The sample carries about 130,000 clones, 85% to 90% recorded once. In germline, CDR1 is ENHRY, CDR2 SYGVKD. The CDR3 contains 12 residues. V shed 2 bases and J shed 9 bases, with 10 bases lying between them. This clone was detected a few times. Its target is unknown. The source of this sequence is a woman younger than 35 in good health and CMV-seronegative. The source material was PBMCs. The chain couples TRBV10-3 to TRBJ1-1; no clear D gene. Here the CDR3 DNA reads TGTGCCATCAGTGAGGCCCCAGGAAAAGCTTTCTTT. Translating it yields CAISEAPGKAFF.